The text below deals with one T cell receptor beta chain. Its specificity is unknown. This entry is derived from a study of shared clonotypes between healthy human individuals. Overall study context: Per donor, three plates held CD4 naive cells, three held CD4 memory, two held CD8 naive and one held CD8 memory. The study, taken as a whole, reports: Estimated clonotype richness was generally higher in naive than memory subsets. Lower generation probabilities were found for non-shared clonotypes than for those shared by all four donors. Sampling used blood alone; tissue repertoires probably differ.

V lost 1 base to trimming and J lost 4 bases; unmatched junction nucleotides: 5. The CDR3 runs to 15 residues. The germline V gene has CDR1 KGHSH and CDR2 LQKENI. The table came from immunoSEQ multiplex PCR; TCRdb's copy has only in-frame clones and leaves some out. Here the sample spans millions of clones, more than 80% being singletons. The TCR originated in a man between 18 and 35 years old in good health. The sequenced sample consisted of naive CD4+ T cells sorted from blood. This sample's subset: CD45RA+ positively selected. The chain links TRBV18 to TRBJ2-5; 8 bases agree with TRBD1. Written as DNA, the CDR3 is TGTGCCAGCTCACCACGACAGGGGACGGGAGAGACCCAGTACTTC. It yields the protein CASSPRQGTGETQYF.